This T cell receptor (beta chain) stems from a study of T cells in Graves' hyperthyroidism and ophthalmopathy. Germline V gives CDR1 SNHLY, CDR2 FYNNEI. The CDR3 is made up of 15 amino acids. The ends lost 6 bases at V and 4 bases at J; junction bases unmatched: 6. Graves' hyperthyroidism is called stable when ophthalmopathy does not progress within 18 months. Exclusion criteria comprised uncontrolled infection, other autoimmune disease, pregnancy or lactation. Ten or more counts support this clonotype. It was RNA transcripts that yielded the amplified TCR beta CDR3 regions. The primer set for the first-round RT-PCR of the TCR CDR3 was HTBI. A single record per CDR3 protein comes from TCRdb applying MiXCR to the multiplex PCR reads. The repertoire holds around 450,000 distinct CDR3 sequences, with around a sixth as singletons.

The sequencing input was blood. The chain has TRBV2 and TRBJ2-6; 7 bases match TRBD2. The origin of this receptor is a woman in her late teens or twenties with Graves' hyperthyroidism. In DNA form, the CDR3 reads TGTGCCAGCAGAAGGCGGGAGCTCGGGGCCAACGTCCTGACTTTC. It is translated as CASRRRELGANVLTF.